This T cell receptor (beta chain) was documented in a study of T cells in Graves' hyperthyroidism and ophthalmopathy. Orbital computed tomography, thyroid ultrasound, serum thyroxine and TRAb, and clinical symptoms together informed the diagnoses. The investigators amplified TCR beta CDR3 regions from RNA transcripts. TCR CDR3 underwent first-round RT-PCR with the HTBI primer set. A single record per CDR3 protein comes from TCRdb applying MiXCR to the multiplex PCR reads. The sample yields about 600,000 distinct CDR3 sequences, about a sixth seen once. Whole-study findings and limits: Model-based prediction identified ophthalmopathy a median 6.5 months prior to its onset.

This clonotype was observed a handful of times. The antigen is undetermined. The receptor comes from a woman aged 40 to 50 with Graves' ophthalmopathy. Sequencing was done on a sample of blood.

The CDR3 is CASADWVGPQHF. DNA of the CDR3: TGTGCTAGCGCCGACTGGGTAGGGCCCCAGCATTTT. The V and J genes are TRBV12-5 and TRBJ1-5, with D hard to call. V gave up 9 bases and J gave up 9 bases, with 15 bases separating them. Germline-derived CDR1 and CDR2 are LGHNT and FRNRAP. There are 12 residues in the CDR3.